Below, 5 T cell receptor beta chains from the same sample are listed, as sequenced in a study of T cells in Graves' hyperthyroidism and ophthalmopathy. Using RNA transcripts as the source, TCR beta CDR3 regions were amplified. A set of HTBI primers served as the primers for a first-round RT-PCR of the TCR CDR3. Each CDR3 protein gets one entry after TCRdb re-called the multiplex PCR reads with MiXCR. The sample consists of roughly 500,000 distinct CDR3 sequences, about half of them appearing once. Material for sequencing was peripheral blood or thyroid tissue (not recorded which). The source of these receptors is an adult woman with Graves' disease, either hyperthyroidism or ophthalmopathy (not recorded which).

The CDR3 spells CSVEGGPYGYTF. The CDR3 nucleotides are TGCAGCGTTGAGGGCGGTCCCTATGGCTACACCTTC. The V gene is TRBV29-1, the J gene TRBJ1-2; D call uncertain. CDR3 length equals 12 residues. V shed 3 bases and J shed 4 bases, with 9 bases lying between them. In germline, CDR1 is SQVTM, CDR2 ANQGSEA.

The chain couples TRBV6-2 or TRBV6-3 to TRBJ2-5; a weak D match, TRBD2 (6 bases). V lost 7 bases and J 9 bases, leaving 21 bases between the germline ends. The CDR3 spans 14 residues. In germline, CDR1 is MNHEY, CDR2 SVGEGT. CDR3 region: CASNLEGPTQPQYF. In DNA, the CDR3 is TGTGCCAGCAATTTGGAGGGGCCCACTCAGCCCCAGTACTTC.

This clonotype was observed many times. The V gene is TRBV7-9, the J gene TRBJ2-7, with 8 bases lining up with TRBD1. CDR3 length: 14 residues. With 5 bases clipped from V and 6 bases from J, the junction kept 9 bases outside the gene matches. Germline V gene data show CDR1 as SEHNR and CDR2 as FQNEAQ (reference sequence). The CDR3 reads CASSPRDRWSEQYF. CDR3 coding DNA: TGTGCCAGCAGCCCGAGGGACAGGTGGAGCGAGCAGTACTTC.

The V gene is TRBV7-9, the J gene TRBJ2-5; 10 bases agree with TRBD2. From germline, CDR1 is SEHNR and CDR2 FQNEAQ (reference sequence). Trimming at V came to 5 bases and at J to 4 bases, leaving 10 bases not matched to a gene. There are 16 residues in the CDR3. The CDR3 sequence is CASSVGSSGSGETQYF. As DNA, the CDR3 is TGTGCCAGCAGCGTAGGGTCTAGCGGGAGCGGAGAGACCCAGTACTTC.

This chain connects TRBV20-1 to TRBJ2-7; TRBD1 matches 10 bases. There are 14 residues in the CDR3. V lost 6 bases, J lost 2 bases, and 7 bases stayed unmatched. In germline, CDR1 is DFQATT, CDR2 SNEGSKA (reference sequence). CDR3 amino acids: CSAMGQGTTYEQYF. CDR3 nucleotide sequence: TGCAGTGCAATGGGACAGGGGACAACCTACGAGCAGTACTTC.